This T cell receptor (beta chain) was captured by sequencing in a study of shared clonotypes between healthy human individuals. Whole-study results and caveats: Unshared clonotypes carried lower generation probabilities than those common to all four donors. Four donors had 4% to 5% of their naive CD4 clonotypes in common.

The CDR3 loop spans 14 amino acids. From germline, CDR1 is SGHKS and CDR2 YYEKEE (reference sequence). Negatively enriched CD4+ T cells were divided by CD45RA into naive and memory. The genomic DNA of each subset was split evenly across several immunoSEQ plates. The table came from immunoSEQ multiplex PCR; TCRdb's copy has only in-frame clones and leaves some out. Of about 1 million clones listed, approximately 76% are singletons. This clone appeared once. What it recognizes is unknown. Germline and junction disagree at one end, which may indicate a read error. Other nucleotide sequences from this sample produce the same CDR3.

The sample consisted of memory CD4+ T cells sorted from blood. Stated subset: CD45RA-negative fraction. The rearrangement uses TRBV5-5 and TRBJ1-1; 9 positions match TRBD1. This receptor was identified in a man between 18 and 35 years old in good health. The CDR3, as DNA: TGTGCCAGCAGGTTGGGACAGGGAGGGACTGAAGCTTTCTTT. It specifies CASRLGQGGTEAFF.